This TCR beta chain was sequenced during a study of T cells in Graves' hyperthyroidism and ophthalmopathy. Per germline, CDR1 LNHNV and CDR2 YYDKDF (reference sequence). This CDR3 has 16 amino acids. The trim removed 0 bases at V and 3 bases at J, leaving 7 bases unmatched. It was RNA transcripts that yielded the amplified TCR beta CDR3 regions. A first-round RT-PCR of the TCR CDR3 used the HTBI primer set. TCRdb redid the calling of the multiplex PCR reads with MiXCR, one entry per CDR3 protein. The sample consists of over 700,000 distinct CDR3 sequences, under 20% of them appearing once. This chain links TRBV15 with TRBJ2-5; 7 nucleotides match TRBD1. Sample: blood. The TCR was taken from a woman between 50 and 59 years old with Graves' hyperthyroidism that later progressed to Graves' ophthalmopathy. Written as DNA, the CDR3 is TGTGCCACCAGCAGAGATAGACAGGGTCGGGAAGAGACCCAGTACTTC. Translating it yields CATSRDRQGREETQYF. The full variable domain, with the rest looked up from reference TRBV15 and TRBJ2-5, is DAMVIQNPRYQVTQFGKPVTLSCSQTLNHNVMYWYQQKSSQAPKLLFHYYDKDFNNEADTPDNFQSRRPNTSFCFLDIRSPGLGDTAMYLCATSRDRQGREETQYFGPGTRLLVL.